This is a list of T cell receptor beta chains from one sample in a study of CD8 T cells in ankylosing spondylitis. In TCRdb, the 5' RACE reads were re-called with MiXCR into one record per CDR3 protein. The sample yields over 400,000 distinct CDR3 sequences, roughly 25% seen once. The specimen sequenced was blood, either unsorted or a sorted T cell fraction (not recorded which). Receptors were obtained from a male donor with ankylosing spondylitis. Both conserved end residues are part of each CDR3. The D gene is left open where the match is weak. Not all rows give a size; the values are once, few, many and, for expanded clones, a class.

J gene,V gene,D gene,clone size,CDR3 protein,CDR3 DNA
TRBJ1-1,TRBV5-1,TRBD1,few,CASRRGQAKREHTEAFF,TGCGCCAGCAGGCGAGGACAGGCGAAAAGGGAACACACTGAAGCTTTCTTT
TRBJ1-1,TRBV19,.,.,CASSIWRTDGTEAFF,TGTGCCAGTAGTATTTGGAGGACAGACGGCACTGAAGCTTTCTTT
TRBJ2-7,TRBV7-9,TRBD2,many,CASSFGLAGVYEQYF,TGTGCCAGCAGCTTTGGACTAGCGGGAGTCTACGAGCAGTACTTC
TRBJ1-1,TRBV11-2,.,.,CASSLEVGAAFF,TGTGCCAGCAGCTTAGAAGTAGGGGCGGCTTTCTTT
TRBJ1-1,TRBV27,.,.,CASRPVGQGARTFF,.
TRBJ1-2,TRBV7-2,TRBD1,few,CASSSPYGRDSTHGYTF,TGTGCCAGCAGCTCCCCTTACGGGCGGGACAGTACCCATGGCTACACCTTC
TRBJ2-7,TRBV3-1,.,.,CASSPHSRGREQYF,TGTGCCAGCAGCCCCCACTCCCGGGGGCGCGAGCAGTACTTC
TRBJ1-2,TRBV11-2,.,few,CASSLVVQLPAYYGYTF,TGTGCCAGCAGCTTAGTTGTGCAGCTCCCCGCCTACTATGGCTACACCTTC
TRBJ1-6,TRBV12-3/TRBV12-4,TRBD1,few,CASSFRFGQGADSPLHF,TGTGCCAGCAGTTTCCGTTTTGGGCAGGGGGCTGATTCACCCCTCCACTTT
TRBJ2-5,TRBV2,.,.,CASSRDSRSETQYF,TGTGCCAGCAGCCGGGACTCCCGCAGTGAGACCCAGTACTTC
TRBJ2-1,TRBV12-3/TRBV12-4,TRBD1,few,CASISHRDRGKNEQFF,TGTGCCAGCATCTCCCACCGGGACAGGGGAAAAAATGAGCAGTTCTTC
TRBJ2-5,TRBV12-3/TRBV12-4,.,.,CASSPNIEETQYF,TGTGCCAGCAGTCCAAATATTGAAGAGACCCAGTACTTC
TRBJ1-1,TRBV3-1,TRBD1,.,CASSFQDRLPEAFF,TGTGCCAGCAGCTTCCAGGACAGGCTGCCTGAAGCTTTCTTT
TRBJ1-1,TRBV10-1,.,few,CASSALWNTEAFF,TGCGCCAGCAGTGCACTATGGAACACTGAAGCTTTCTTT
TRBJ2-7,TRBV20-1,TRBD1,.,CSARDFTTGPRAEQYF,TGCAGTGCTAGAGATTTCACGACAGGGCCGAGAGCCGAGCAGTACTTC
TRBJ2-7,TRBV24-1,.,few,CATSDPRGSSYEQYF,TGTGCCACCAGTGACCCTCGGGGGAGCTCCTACGAGCAGTACTTC
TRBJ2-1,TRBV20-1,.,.,CSARKQGILRIEQFF,TGCAGTGCTCGTAAACAGGGAATTTTGAGGATTGAGCAGTTCTTC
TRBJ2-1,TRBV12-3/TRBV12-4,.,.,CASSLSLVRNEQFF,TGTGCCAGCAGTTTATCTCTAGTTAGAAATGAGCAGTTCTTC
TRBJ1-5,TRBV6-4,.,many,CASSEQLNQPQHF,TGTGCCAGCAGTGAACAGCTCAATCAGCCCCAGCATTTT
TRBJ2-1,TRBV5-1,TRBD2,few,CASSRVAGGNEQFF,TGCGCCAGTAGTCGGGTAGCGGGAGGCAATGAGCAGTTCTTC
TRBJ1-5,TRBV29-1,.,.,CSVGGWNQPQHF,TGCAGCGTAGGAGGGTGGAATCAGCCCCAGCATTTT
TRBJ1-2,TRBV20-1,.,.,CSATGGIHGYTF,TGCAGTGCTACCGGGGGCATTCATGGCTACACCTTC
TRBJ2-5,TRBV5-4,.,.,CASSFPLETGTQYF,TGTGCCAGCAGCTTCCCACTAGAGACGGGGACCCAGTACTTC
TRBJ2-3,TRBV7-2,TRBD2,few,CASSLFASGIPDTQYF,TGTGCCAGCAGCTTATTCGCTAGCGGGATTCCAGATACGCAGTATTTT
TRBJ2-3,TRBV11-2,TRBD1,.,CASSPGQGAKDTQYF,TGTGCCAGCAGCCCGGGACAGGGGGCGAAAGATACGCAGTATTTT
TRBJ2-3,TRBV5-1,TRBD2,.,CASSPGTSGNADTQYF,TGCGCCAGCAGCCCCGGGACTAGCGGGAACGCAGATACGCAGTATTTT
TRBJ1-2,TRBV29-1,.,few,CSLGGDYGYTF,TGCAGCCTGGGTGGGGACTATGGCTACACCTTC
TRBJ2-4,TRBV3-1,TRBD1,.,CASRAGTGDKNIQYF,TGTGCCAGCAGAGCCGGGACAGGGGACAAAAACATTCAGTACTTC
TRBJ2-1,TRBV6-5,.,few,CASSYARSDEQFF,TGTGCCAGCAGTTACGCCCGTTCGGATGAGCAGTTCTTC
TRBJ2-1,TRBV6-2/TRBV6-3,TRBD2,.,CASSLLGLAGGFSSYNEQFF,TGTGCCAGCAGCCTCCTCGGACTAGCGGGAGGTTTCAGCTCCTACAATGAGCAGTTCTTC
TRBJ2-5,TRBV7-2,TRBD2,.,CASSFGLARASETQYF,TGTGCCAGCAGCTTTGGACTAGCCAGAGCGTCGGAGACCCAGTACTTC
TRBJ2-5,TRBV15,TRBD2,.,CATSRGSPAGALQETQYF,TGTGCCACCAGCAGAGGTTCTCCAGCGGGAGCCCTTCAAGAGACCCAGTACTTC
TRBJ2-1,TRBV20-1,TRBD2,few,CSSGSSGANEQFF,TGCAGTTCCGGGTCTAGCGGGGCCAATGAGCAGTTCTTC
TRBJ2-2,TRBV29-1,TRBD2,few,CSVAGGGITGELFF,TGCAGCGTAGCGGGAGGTGGGATCACCGGGGAGCTGTTTTTT
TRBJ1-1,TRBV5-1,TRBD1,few,CASSLGDRVNTEAFF,TGCGCCAGCAGCTTGGGAGACAGGGTGAACACTGAAGCTTTCTTT
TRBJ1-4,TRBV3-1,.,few,CASSQDRQNNEKLFF,TGTGCCAGCAGCCAAGATCGACAGAATAATGAAAAACTGTTTTTT
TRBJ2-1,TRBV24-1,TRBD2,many,CATSDQALLAGGNEQFF,TGTGCCACCAGTGATCAAGCCCTACTAGCGGGAGGCAATGAGCAGTTCTTC
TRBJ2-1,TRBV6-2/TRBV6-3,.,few,CASRIRASRNEQFF,TGTGCCAGCCGCATCCGGGCTAGCCGTAATGAGCAGTTCTTC
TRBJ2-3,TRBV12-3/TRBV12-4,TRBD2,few,CASSLLTSGRPTDTQYF,TGTGCCAGCAGTTTATTGACTAGCGGGAGACCCACAGATACGCAGTATTTT
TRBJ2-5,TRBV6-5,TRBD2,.,CASSSPSREGSETQYF,TGTGCCAGCAGTTCCCCCTCTAGGGAGGGTTCTGAGACCCAGTACTTC